These 3 T cell receptor beta chains originate from one sample sequenced in a study of blood T cell repertoires in COVID-19. TCRdb's table, derived via immunoSEQ multiplex PCR, lists solely in-frame clones and lacks some. The sample consists of 110,000 to 150,000 clones, over 75% of them appearing once. Material for sequencing was peripheral blood. The receptors come from a human donor in a cohort sampled during active COVID-19.

The CDR3 loop is CASSSQTGEETQYF. The CDR3 DNA reads as TGCGCCAGCAGCTCGCAGACAGGGGAAGAGACCCAGTACTTC. The J gene is TRBJ2-5, the V gene TRBV5-1; 8 positions agree with TRBD1. The V gene's germline CDR1 is SGHRS and CDR2 YFSETQ. V shed 3 bases, J shed 3 bases, and the junction held 4 bases outside the gene matches. The length of the CDR3 is 14 residues.

V is TRBV15 and J is TRBJ2-3, with 16 bases identical to TRBD2. The length of the CDR3 is 18 residues. Germline V CDR1 and CDR2: LNHNV, YYDKDF (reference sequence). After removal of 4 bases from V and 4 bases from J, the junction contained 8 bases not matched to a gene. The CDR3 DNA follows: TGTGCCACCAGCATTGGTTGGGGACTAGCGGGGGGGCCAGATACGCAGTATTTT. As protein: CATSIGWGLAGGPDTQYF.

This clone appeared a few times. Compared with germline, one end of the junction differs, possibly owing to a read error. The rearrangement joins TRBV4-3 to TRBJ1-6, with D possibly matching TRBD1 (5 bases). CDR3 size: 14 residues. Per the germline V gene, CDR1 is LGHNA and CDR2 is YSLEER. CDR3 sequence reads: CATSKSGGASPLHF. CDR3 in DNA: TGCGCCACCAGCAAGTCGGGGGGAGCTTCACCCCTCCACTTT.